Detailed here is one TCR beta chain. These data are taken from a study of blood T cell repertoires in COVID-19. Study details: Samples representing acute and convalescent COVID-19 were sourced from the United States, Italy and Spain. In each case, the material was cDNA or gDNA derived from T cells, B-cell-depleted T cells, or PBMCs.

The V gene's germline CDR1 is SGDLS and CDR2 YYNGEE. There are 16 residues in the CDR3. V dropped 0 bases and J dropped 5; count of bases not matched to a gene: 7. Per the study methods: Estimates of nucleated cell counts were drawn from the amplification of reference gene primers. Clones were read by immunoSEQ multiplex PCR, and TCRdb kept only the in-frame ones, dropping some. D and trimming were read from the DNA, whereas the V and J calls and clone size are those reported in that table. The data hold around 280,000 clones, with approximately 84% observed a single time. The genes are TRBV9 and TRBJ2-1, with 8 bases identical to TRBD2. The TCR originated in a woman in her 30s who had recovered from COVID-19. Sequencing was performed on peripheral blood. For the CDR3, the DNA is TGTGCCAGCAGCGTAGAAAGCGGGAGAGGACACAATGAGCAGTTCTTC. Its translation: CASSVESGRGHNEQFF.